Shown below are 32 T cell receptor beta chains from a single sample sequenced in a study of blood T cell repertoires in COVID-19. Measured with immunoSEQ multiplex PCR; TCRdb has only the in-frame clones, and not every one. The sample holds approximately 290,000 clones; roughly 85% are singletons and the top ten take 4% to 4.5%. Specimen: PBMCs or T cells enriched from blood (not recorded which). Every receptor here comes from a woman aged 25-40 years who had recovered from COVID-19.

This chain joins TRBV2 and TRBJ2-1; D possibly corresponds to TRBD2 (5 bases). Trimming shortened V by 8 bases and J by 0 bases, and 11 bases separated the two germline ends. The CDR3 extends over 14 amino acids. Germline CDR1 reads SNHLY; CDR2 reads FYNNEI. The CDR3 here is CASRRGSSYNEQFF. Written as DNA, the CDR3 is TGTGCCAGCCGTCGGGGTAGCTCCTACAATGAGCAGTTCTTC.

The chain combines TRBV5-5 with TRBJ2-1; the match to TRBD2 covers 14 bases. This CDR3 is 16 amino acids long. The junction had 8 bases not matched to a gene; V was cut back by 4 bases and J by 8 bases. CDR1 is SGHKS, CDR2 YYEKEE, per germline (reference sequence). CDR3 bases: TGTGCCAGCAGCCGGGGGGGACTAGCGGGAGTTGATGAGCAGTTCTTC. Protein sequence: CASSRGGLAGVDEQFF.

The chain links TRBV2 to TRBJ2-7, with a weak D call TRBD2 (5 bases). The V gene lost 6 bases and the J gene lost 2 bases, with 17 bases spanning the gap. The CDR3 consists of 15 residues. The germline CDR1 and CDR2 sequences are SNHLY and FYNNEI. CDR3 sequence reads: CASRRGQNLPYEQYF. The CDR3 region has the DNA TGTGCCAGCAGAAGAGGGCAGAACCTTCCCTACGAGCAGTACTTC. The full variable domain, in which reference TRBV2 and TRBJ2-7 provide the parts outside the CDR3, is EPEVTQTPSHQVTQMGQEVILRCVPISNHLYFYWYRQILGQKVEFLVSFYNNEISEKSEIFDDQFSVERPDGSNFTLKIRSTKLEDSAMYFCASRRGQNLPYEQYFGPGTRLTVT.

J is TRBJ2-4 and V is TRBV27, with D tentatively TRBD1 (5 bases). The CDR3 contains 16 residues. With 3 bases removed from V and 5 bases from J, the gap between germline ends came to 17 bases. CDR1 is MNHEY, CDR2 SMNVEV, per germline (reference sequence). The CDR3 DNA sequence: TGTGCCAGCAGTTTTTCAGGGAACATCGTACAAAACATTCAGTACTTC. It encodes CASSFSGNIVQNIQYF.

The chain is built from TRBV5-5 and TRBJ2-5, with TRBD1 matching over 7 bases. Germline CDR1 SGHKS, CDR2 YYEKEE (reference sequence). CDR3 size: 14 residues. Trimming cost V 4 bases and J 0 bases; bases outside gene matches: 3. CDR3 protein: CASSPGQNQETQYF. Written as DNA, the CDR3 is TGTGCCAGCAGCCCGGGACAGAACCAAGAGACCCAGTACTTC.

The rearrangement links TRBV9 to TRBJ1-5; 7 bases line up with TRBD1. V was pared by 4 bases and J by 3 bases, with 7 bases of the junction left unmatched. CDR1 is SGDLS and CDR2 is YYNGEE in the germline V gene. This CDR3 contains 15 residues. Here the CDR3 DNA reads TGTGCCAGCAGCAGGGACAGAAACTTCAATCAGCCCCAGCATTTT. Translating gives CASSRDRNFNQPQHF.

This rearrangement joins TRBV5-1 to TRBJ2-5; 9 nucleotides agree with TRBD1. The CDR3 is 15 residues long. The V segment lost 5 bases and the J segment 4 bases; nucleotides outside the gene matches: 9. The V gene's germline CDR1 is SGHRS and CDR2 YFSETQ. CDR3 sequence reads: CASRISQGAVETQYF. The CDR3 bases are TGCGCCAGCAGAATTTCACAGGGGGCCGTAGAGACCCAGTACTTC.

The chain uses TRBV5-6 and TRBJ2-7, with 12 positions matching TRBD1. The length of the CDR3 is 15 residues. With 4 bases clipped from V and 6 bases from J, the junction kept 8 bases outside the gene matches. Germline V gene lookup returns CDR1 SGHDT and CDR2 YYEEEE. CDR3 region: CASSPSGTGGSEQYF. DNA of the CDR3: TGTGCCAGCAGCCCTTCCGGGACAGGGGGCAGCGAGCAGTACTTC.

The chain combines TRBV5-6 with TRBJ1-1; 11 bases are shared with TRBD1. This CDR3 has 16 residues. CDR1 and CDR2 (germline): SGHDT, YYEEEE. The junction had 9 bases not matched to a gene; V was cut back by 4 bases and J by 4 bases. The CDR3 loop is CASSETGTGGATEAFF. For the CDR3, the DNA is TGTGCCAGCAGCGAAACCGGGACAGGGGGAGCCACTGAAGCTTTCTTT.

Here the CDR3 reads CASSRQKSDTQYF. Written as DNA, the CDR3 is TGTGCCAGCAGTCGACAGAAATCCGATACGCAGTATTTT. The chain recombines TRBV7-6 with TRBJ2-3; a possible D gene is TRBD1 (5 bases). The V and J ends lost 6 bases and 6 bases respectively, with 13 bases between them. CDR3 size: 13 residues. Germline-derived CDR1 and CDR2 are SGHVS and FNYEAQ. Based on the CDR3 plus reference TRBV7-6 and TRBJ2-3, the full variable domain is GAGVSQSPRYKVTKRGQDVALRCDPISGHVSLYWYRQALGQGPEFLTYFNYEAQQDKSGLPNDRFSAERPEGSISTLTIQRTEQRDSAMYRCASSRQKSDTQYFGPGTRLTVL.

J is TRBJ1-2 and V is TRBV6-6, with 10 positions matching TRBD1. V shed 5 bases and J 10 bases; nucleotides not matched to a gene: 10. The CDR3 sequence is 14 residues long. Germline loops: CDR1 MNHNY, CDR2 SVGAGI (reference sequence). The CDR3 DNA is TGTGCCAGCAGTCAAAACCGGGACAGGGGACACTACACCTTC. Its protein is CASSQNRDRGHYTF.

The CDR3: CASSSSGGGTEAFF. The DNA for the CDR3 is TGTGCCAGCAGCTCGTCCGGCGGTGGGACTGAAGCTTTCTTT. V and J are TRBV7-8 and TRBJ1-1; D call uncertain. The CDR3 covers 14 residues. Germline CDR1 reads SGHVS; CDR2 reads FQNEAQ. V was cut by 4 bases and J by 5 bases, with 14 bases left in between.

The chain has TRBV13 and TRBJ1-2, with 12 bases identical to TRBD1. J gave up 7 bases and V 4 bases, and 7 bases lay outside the gene matches. There are 15 residues in the CDR3. Germline CDR1 PRHDT, CDR2 FYEKMQ (reference sequence). The CDR3 bases are TGTGCCAGCAGCTCATTCCGGGACAGGGGGCCTGGCTACACCTTC. Translation gives CASSSFRDRGPGYTF.

This chain's CDR3 is CASTRETGGSYEQYF. The CDR3 nucleotides are TGTGCCAGCACACGAGAGACAGGGGGGTCCTACGAGCAGTACTTC. The chain joins TRBV27 to TRBJ2-7, with 9 bases identical to TRBD1. The ends lost 7 bases at V and 1 base at J; junction bases unmatched: 8. The germline gives CDR1 MNHEY, CDR2 SMNVEV (reference sequence). The CDR3 extends over 15 amino acids.

This sequence joins TRBV3-1 (or the pseudogene TRBV3-2) and TRBJ2-3; 7 bases fit TRBD2. Unmatched junction bases numbered 28, after V lost 4 bases and J lost 0 bases. CDR1 and CDR2 from the germline V gene are LGHDT and YNNKEL (reference sequence). The CDR3 runs 23 residues. Written as DNA, the CDR3 is TGTGCCAGCAGCCTATTTTCTCAGCGGGGACTGACTCCCACGCGGTCTAGCACAGATACGCAGTATTTT. This gives the protein CASSLFSQRGLTPTRSSTDTQYF.

The rearrangement joins TRBV28 to TRBJ1-2, with 7 bases identical to TRBD1. The V segment lost 2 bases and the J segment 2 bases; nucleotides outside the gene matches: 5. This CDR3 region has 15 residues. Germline values: CDR1 MDHEN, CDR2 SYDVKM. The CDR3 bases are TGTGCCAGCAGTTTAAACAGGGGTCACAACTATGGCTACACCTTC. Translating it yields CASSLNRGHNYGYTF.

The chain joins TRBV7-2 to TRBJ1-2; the D is unclear. The germline gives CDR1 SGHTA, CDR2 FQGNSA. The CDR3 is 14 residues long. Trimming shortened V by 1 base and J by 6 bases, and 12 bases separated the two germline ends. The CDR3 loop reads CASSLGKPGHGYTF. In nucleotides, the CDR3 is TGTGCCAGCAGCTTAGGGAAGCCAGGTCATGGCTACACCTTC.

V gene TRBV5-5 combines with J gene TRBJ1-1, with D tentatively TRBD1 (5 bases). The V and J ends lost 4 bases and 4 bases respectively, with 14 bases between them. The CDR3 contains 14 residues. Germline loops: CDR1 SGHKS, CDR2 YYEKEE (reference sequence). The CDR3 nucleotides are TGTGCCAGCAGCCCGGGACTCCCGGGCACTGAAGCTTTCTTT. Its protein product is CASSPGLPGTEAFF. The full variable domain, with the rest looked up from reference TRBV5-5 and TRBJ1-1, is DAGVTQSPTHLIKTRGQQVTLRCSPISGHKSVSWYQQVLGQGPQFIFQYYEKEERGRGNFPDRFSARQFPNYSSELNVNALLLGDSALYLCASSPGLPGTEAFFGQGTRLTVV.

The chain couples TRBV7-8 to TRBJ2-5, with TRBD1 as a possible D gene (9 bases). This CDR3 spans 17 amino acids. The germline CDR1 and CDR2 sequences are SGHVS and FQNEAQ. V lost 5 bases, J lost 5 bases, and 24 bases lay in between. Here the CDR3 DNA reads TGTGCCAGCAGCCCCCCCCGGGGGGGACAGGGTGCCGAGACCCAGTACTTC. It specifies CASSPPRGGQGAETQYF.

The chain couples TRBV11-1 to TRBJ2-3; 8 bases map to TRBD2. The CDR3 runs to 15 residues. J gave up 0 bases and V 6 bases, and 5 bases lay outside the gene matches. Germline V gene data show CDR1 as SGHAT and CDR2 as FQDESV (reference sequence). The CDR3 coding sequence is TGTGCCAGCAGGACTAGCGCGACGAGCACAGATACGCAGTATTTT. Protein: CASRTSATSTDTQYF.

V gene TRBV28 combines with J gene TRBJ1-2; 7 bases match TRBD1. Per germline, CDR1 MDHEN and CDR2 SYDVKM. The CDR3 sequence is 14 residues long. V was pared by 4 bases and J by 4 bases, with 6 bases of the junction left unmatched. The DNA for the CDR3 is TGTGCCAGCAGTTCAGGGGGATACGGCTATGGCTACACCTTC. Translating gives CASSSGGYGYGYTF.

This clone showed up just a few times. This chain uses TRBV30 with TRBJ2-3; 9 bases are shared with TRBD2. Per the germline V gene, CDR1 is GTSNPN and CDR2 is SVGIG (reference sequence). Unmatched junction bases numbered 14, after V lost 7 bases and J lost 3 bases. The CDR3 contains 16 residues. The CDR3 bases are TGTGCCTCCACGTCGTATAGCGGGGGCCTAACAGATACGCAGTATTTT. Translating it yields CASTSYSGGLTDTQYF.

This clone was seen just once. The rearrangement uses TRBV28 and TRBJ1-5; D call uncertain. The CDR3 consists of 15 residues. The germline V gene encodes CDR1 MDHEN and CDR2 SYDVKM. V was trimmed by 2 bases and J by 6 bases, leaving 14 bases between them. The CDR3 nucleotides are TGTGCCAGCAGTTTAAATCGGGGTCTGGGTCAGCCCCAGCATTTT. The encoded protein is CASSLNRGLGQPQHF.

This CDR3 is CASSSSPSSGTGELFF. For the CDR3, the DNA is TGCGCCAGCAGCTCATCCCCCTCTAGTGGCACCGGGGAGCTGTTTTTT. The chain combines TRBV5-1 with TRBJ2-2, with D unresolved. CDR1 is SGHRS and CDR2 is YFSETQ in the germline V gene. V was clipped by 3 bases and J by 4 bases, with 16 bases between them. The CDR3 runs to 16 residues.

V and J are TRBV7-3 and TRBJ2-5; TRBD2 might be the D (5 bases). V was shortened by 2 bases and J by 4 bases, with 8 bases between the two germline ends. CDR1 SGHTA and CDR2 FQGTGA come from the germline V gene. The CDR3 loop spans 13 amino acids. The CDR3 region has the DNA TGTGCCAGCAGCTTAGTTCGGGGAGAGACCCAGTACTTC. Its translation is CASSLVRGETQYF.

V gene TRBV3-1 (or the pseudogene TRBV3-2) combines with J gene TRBJ1-6; D unclear. The CDR3 has 13 amino acids. Per the germline V gene, CDR1 is LGHDT and CDR2 is YNNKEL (reference sequence). V gave up 5 bases and J gave up 9 bases, with 11 bases separating them. The CDR3 loop is CASSSPPSSPLHF. For the CDR3, the DNA is TGTGCCAGCAGCTCTCCTCCTAGTTCACCCCTCCACTTT.

This clone has more than one count but fewer than ten. This chain uses TRBV24-1 with TRBJ1-5; 10 nucleotides align to TRBD1. J gave up 7 bases and V 4 bases, and 6 bases lay outside the gene matches. This CDR3 is 15 amino acids long. Germline loops: CDR1 KGHDR, CDR2 SFDVKD. The CDR3 reads CATSDHGTGEQPQHF. For the CDR3, the DNA is TGTGCCACCAGTGACCACGGGACAGGGGAACAGCCCCAGCATTTT.

On this clone itself: Different DNA sequences within this sample yield the same CDR3. The rearrangement joins TRBV29-1 to TRBJ1-1; D is undetermined. V was shortened by 3 bases and J by 0 bases, with 8 bases between the two germline ends. Looked up from germline, CDR1 is SQVTM and CDR2 is ANQGSEA. The CDR3 consists of 13 residues. CDR3 protein: CSVEGRLNTEAFF. Here the CDR3 DNA reads TGCAGCGTTGAGGGCAGATTGAACACTGAAGCTTTCTTT. Drawing the rest from reference TRBV29-1 and TRBJ1-1, the complete variable domain is SAVISQKPSRDICQRGTSLTIQCQVDSQVTMMFWYRQQPGQSLTLIATANQGSEATYESGFVIDKFPISRPNLTFSTLTVSNMSPEDSSIYLCSVEGRLNTEAFFGQGTRLTVV.

This chain joins TRBV20-1 and TRBJ2-7, with D perhaps matching TRBD1 (5 bases). Looked up from germline, CDR1 is DFQATT and CDR2 is SNEGSKA (reference sequence). The CDR3 length is 11 residues. Trimming cost V 5 bases and J 5 bases, with 10 bases left between them. This CDR3 is CSALGQNEQYF. The CDR3 DNA sequence: TGCAGTGCTCTCGGACAAAACGAGCAGTACTTC.

The V and J genes are TRBV14 and TRBJ2-2, with TRBD2 as a possible D gene (6 bases). V gave up 0 bases and J gave up 9 bases, with 14 bases separating them. The CDR3 contains 15 residues. Germline lookup yields CDR1 SGHDN and CDR2 FVKESK. The CDR3 DNA sequence: TGTGCCAGCAGCCAAGAGCGGGGTTTTTCCCGGGAGCTGTTTTTT. It specifies CASSQERGFSRELFF.

The rearrangement joins TRBV18 to TRBJ2-2, with D possibly TRBD2 on 5 matching bases. Trimming removed 3 bases from V and 6 bases from J, with 11 bases in between. Germline CDR1 KGHSH, CDR2 LQKENI. There are 14 residues in the CDR3. CDR3 amino acids: CASSPGMAAGELFF. CDR3 sequence (DNA): TGTGCCAGCTCACCCGGGATGGCCGCCGGGGAGCTGTTTTTT.

The rearrangement joins TRBV2 to TRBJ1-4, with D uncertain. The V end was cut by 0 bases, the J end by 5 bases, with 10 bases between. There are 15 residues in the CDR3. CDR1 and CDR2 from the germline V gene are SNHLY and FYNNEI. The CDR3 DNA follows: TGTGCCAGCAGTGAAGCGCGGCAGCTGAATGAAAAACTGTTTTTT. Translation gives CASSEARQLNEKLFF.